Listed below are T cell receptor beta chains from one sample, sequenced in a study of blood T cell repertoires in COVID-19. The table came from immunoSEQ multiplex PCR; TCRdb's copy has only in-frame clones and leaves some out. This sample has 55,000 to 75,000 clones, with about 81% found just once. The sequenced sample was peripheral blood. All receptors derive from a human donor in a cohort sampled during active COVID-19. Each CDR3 is given with its conserved first and last residue. D genes are given only for firm matches. Size is omitted from some rows. Given values are once, few, many or a class for expanded clones.

CDR3	DNA	J	size	D	V
CATSVTGETEAFF	TGTGCCACCAGTGTAACAGGGGAAACTGAAGCTTTCTTT	TRBJ1-1	-	TRBD1	TRBV24-1
CASSMWDRGSNQPQHF	TGTGCCAGTAGTATGTGGGACAGGGGAAGCAATCAGCCCCAGCATTTT	TRBJ1-5	-	TRBD1	TRBV19
CASSLGQGYEQFF	TGTGCCAGCAGCTTGGGACAGGGTTATGAGCAGTTCTTC	TRBJ2-1	-	TRBD1	TRBV5-8
CASSLQGASRTQETQYF	TGTGCCAGCAGTTTACAGGGGGCCTCCCGAACCCAAGAGACCCAGTACTTC	TRBJ2-5	-	TRBD1	TRBV28
CAISESTSGVLTDTQYF	TGTGCCATCAGTGAGTCGACTAGCGGGGTGCTGACAGATACGCAGTATTTT	TRBJ2-3	-	TRBD2	TRBV10-3
CASLKGGGKLFF	TGTGCCAGCCTCAAGGGAGGGGGAAAACTGTTTTTT	TRBJ1-4	-	-	TRBV2
CASSLGAWTANSPLHF	TGTGCCAGCAGCTTAGGGGCTTGGACAGCTAATTCACCCCTCCACTTT	TRBJ1-6	-	-	TRBV7-8
CSVGTPEETQYF	TGCAGCGTTGGCACACCTGAAGAGACCCAGTACTTC	TRBJ2-5	-	-	TRBV29-1
CASSFIAGGPKFF	TGTGCCAGCAGCTTTATAGCGGGAGGGCCAAAGTTCTTC	TRBJ2-1	-	TRBD2	TRBV11-3
CASSFTLAGAFTDTQYF	TGTGCCAGCAGTTTCACCCTAGCGGGAGCCTTCACAGATACGCAGTATTTT	TRBJ2-3	-	TRBD2	TRBV27
CASSPPRVSGELFF	TGTGCCAGCAGCCCTCCGAGGGTTTCCGGGGAGCTGTTTTTT	TRBJ2-2	-	-	TRBV3-1/TRBV3-2
CASSPTTGANVLTF	TGTGCCAGCAGCCCTACCACTGGGGCCAACGTCCTGACTTTC	TRBJ2-6	-	-	TRBV14
CASSGGASTDTQYF	TGTGCCAGCAGTGGCGGAGCCAGCACAGATACGCAGTATTTT	TRBJ2-3	-	-	TRBV2
CASSRGDSSNQPQHF	TGTGCCAGTAGTAGGGGTGACAGTTCCAATCAGCCCCAGCATTTT	TRBJ1-5	-	-	TRBV19
CASSRLEGTDTQYF	TGTGCCAGCAGCCGACTAGAGGGCACAGATACGCAGTATTTT	TRBJ2-3	-	-	TRBV2
CASSHKQTGSSSSYEQYF	TGCGCCAGCAGCCACAAACAGACAGGGTCATCTTCGTCTTACGAGCAGTACTTC	TRBJ2-7	-	TRBD1	TRBV4-1
CASRSWGFLAGEADTQYF	TGTGCCAGCAGATCGTGGGGTTTTCTAGCGGGAGAAGCAGATACGCAGTATTTT	TRBJ2-3	once	TRBD2	TRBV5-4
CASSSPGRGAYEQYF	TGTGCCAGCAGTTCCCCCGGCCGGGGGGCCTACGAGCAGTACTTC	TRBJ2-7	-	TRBD2	TRBV6-5
CASRSRDSGNTIYF	TGTGCCAGTAGGTCCAGGGACTCTGGAAACACCATATATTTT	TRBJ1-3	-	-	TRBV19
CASRKPRDRARGNTIYF	TGTGCCAGTAGGAAACCAAGGGACAGGGCCCGAGGAAACACCATATATTTT	TRBJ1-3	once	TRBD1	TRBV19
CASSSRGAGGLGDTQYF	TGTGCCAGCAGCTCTCGTGGTGCGGGGGGGTTAGGGGATACGCAGTATTTT	TRBJ2-3	-	TRBD2	TRBV28
CASSHGTGVWGEQYF	TGTGCCAGCAGCCATGGAACAGGGGTATGGGGCGAGCAGTACTTC	TRBJ2-7	-	TRBD1	TRBV3-1/TRBV3-2
CASSPNPGRQETQYF	TGTGCCAGCAGCCCAAATCCAGGGAGGCAAGAGACCCAGTACTTC	TRBJ2-5	-	-	TRBV11-2
CASSLDSSYNEQFF	TGTGCCAGCAGCTTGGACTCGAGCTACAATGAGCAGTTCTTC	TRBJ2-1	-	-	TRBV5-8
CASSPTSGRVGDTQYF	TGTGCCAGCAGCCCGACTAGCGGGAGGGTGGGGGATACGCAGTATTTT	TRBJ2-3	-	TRBD2	TRBV5-4
CASSLSGVDEAFF	TGTGCCAGCAGTTTATCCGGAGTGGATGAAGCTTTCTTT	TRBJ1-1	-	-	TRBV27
CASNSRASGSNEQFF	TGTGCCAGCAATTCCCGGGCTAGCGGGAGTAATGAGCAGTTCTTC	TRBJ2-1	once	TRBD2	TRBV6-6
CASSLVQGDSPLHF	TGTGCCAGCAGCTTAGTACAGGGGGATTCACCCCTCCACTTT	TRBJ1-6	-	TRBD1	TRBV7-9
CAWKGGANTQYF	TGTGCCTGGAAGGGGGGGGCTAATACGCAGTATTTT	TRBJ2-3	-	-	TRBV30
CASSGGGTGNEQFF	TGTGCCAGCAGCGGCGGGGGGACAGGGAATGAGCAGTTCTTC	TRBJ2-1	-	-	TRBV5-6
CATSDAPRTTNEKLFF	TGTGCCACCAGTGATGCCCCCAGGACAACTAATGAAAAACTGTTTTTT	TRBJ1-4	-	-	TRBV24-1
CASKIFHGTDQSGGYTF	TGTGCCAGCAAGATTTTCCATGGGACAGATCAATCGGGTGGCTACACCTTC	TRBJ1-2	-	TRBD1	TRBV28
CASSPFIGKPMEKLFF	TGTGCCAGCAGCCCTTTTATCGGGAAACCCATGGAAAAACTGTTTTTT	TRBJ1-4	-	-	TRBV27
CASSFSPSAEQYF	TGTGCCAGCAGTTTTTCTCCGAGTGCGGAGCAGTACTTC	TRBJ2-7	-	-	TRBV27
CASSQGFGVLYEQYF	TGTGCCAGCAGCCAAGGGTTCGGGGTCCTCTACGAGCAGTACTTC	TRBJ2-7	-	-	TRBV14
CASLADYGYTF	TGTGCCAGCCTGGCGGACTATGGCTACACCTTC	TRBJ1-2	-	-	TRBV3-1/TRBV3-2
CASSYGYSGSYDEQYF	TGTGCCAGCAGTTACGGATATAGCGGGAGTTACGACGAGCAGTACTTC	TRBJ2-7	-	TRBD2	TRBV6-5
CASNPGDSNQPQHF	TGTGCCAGCAACCCAGGGGATAGCAATCAGCCCCAGCATTTT	TRBJ1-5	-	-	TRBV28
CASKLAGGAYNEQFF	TGTGCCAGCAAGTTAGCGGGAGGGGCCTACAATGAGCAGTTCTTC	TRBJ2-1	-	TRBD2	TRBV28
CASSIDRGCSSGANVLTF	TGTGCCAGCAGCATCGACAGGGGCTGCAGCTCTGGGGCCAACGTCCTGACTTTC	TRBJ2-6	-	-	TRBV21-1
CASSSGLAVDTQYF	TGTGCCAGCAGTTCGGGACTAGCAGTTGATACGCAGTATTTT	TRBJ2-3	-	TRBD2	TRBV7-9
CASSLPVAAPEDTQYF	TGTGCCAGCAGCTTACCGGTCGCGGCCCCAGAGGATACGCAGTATTTT	TRBJ2-3	-	-	TRBV7-2
CASSHAAGELFF	TGTGCCAGCAGCCACGCGGCCGGGGAGCTGTTTTTT	TRBJ2-2	-	-	TRBV7-9
CASSQDPTRGTYDTQYF	TGTGCCAGCAGCCAAGATCCAACCCGGGGTACTTACGATACGCAGTATTTT	TRBJ2-3	once	-	TRBV4-2
CASSPRPGAVADTQYF	TGTGCCAGCTCACCACGGCCGGGAGCAGTGGCAGATACGCAGTATTTT	TRBJ2-3	-	-	TRBV18
CASSLLAGVGYEQYF	TGTGCCAGCAGCTTACTAGCGGGAGTGGGTTACGAGCAGTACTTC	TRBJ2-7	-	TRBD2	TRBV7-8
CASSPSPTSLIYEQYF	TGTGCCAGCTCACCCTCCCCTACTAGCCTCATCTACGAGCAGTACTTC	TRBJ2-7	-	-	TRBV18
CASARQGTDTQYF	TGCGCCAGCGCCCGACAGGGGACAGATACGCAGTATTTT	TRBJ2-3	-	TRBD1	TRBV5-1
CASSSQDRDPGNTIYF	TGTGCCAGCAGCTCTCAGGACAGGGACCCTGGAAACACCATATATTTT	TRBJ1-3	-	TRBD1	TRBV9
CASTADRGPSYEQYF	TGTGCCAGCACCGCTGACAGGGGACCGTCCTACGAGCAGTACTTC	TRBJ2-7	-	TRBD1	TRBV6-5
CASSLSVARDEQYF	TGTGCCAGCAGCTTATCGGTGGCTCGGGACGAGCAGTACTTC	TRBJ2-7	-	-	TRBV7-8
CASSHLVGGRTEAFF	TGTGCCAGCAGCCATTTGGTCGGGGGTAGGACTGAAGCTTTCTTT	TRBJ1-1	-	-	TRBV3-1/TRBV3-2
CASSPLERGSYNEQFF	TGCGCCAGCAGCCCCCTGGAGCGGGGCTCCTACAATGAGCAGTTCTTC	TRBJ2-1	-	TRBD2	TRBV4-1
CASSFPSGANVLTF	TGTGCCAGCAGTTTTCCTTCTGGGGCCAACGTCCTGACTTTC	TRBJ2-6	-	-	TRBV28